This record concerns one TCR beta chain sequence. The antigen is not known. This specimen belongs to a study of cytomegalovirus exposure and HLA in healthy donors. About the study: Unique TCR beta sequences numbering fewer than 130 million came from approximately 180 million T cells in an earlier analysis.

Primers: 60 Vbeta forward and 13 Jbeta reverse. Sequencing was performed with immunoSEQ multiplex PCR; in TCRdb, only in-frame clones are kept and a portion is missing. Of roughly 160,000 clones in the sample, roughly 80% are singletons; the top ten hold around 2.3%. V lost 0 bases and J lost 2, with 13 bases in between. The CDR3 has 16 residues. The germline V gene has CDR1 SGHRS and CDR2 YFSETQ. Broader study findings: The authors later found TCR association rates varying by HLA locus, with DRB1 most and HLA-C fewest. In a later analysis, a genetic analysis reported fewer productive-TCR N-insertions in an Asian-associated ancestry cluster than the cohort average.

The clonotype was recovered from a man between 45 and 60 years old in good health and CMV-seropositive. The J gene is TRBJ2-3, the V gene TRBV5-1; weak D call: TRBD2 (7 bases). The source material was PBMCs. CDR3 bases: TGCGCCAGCAGCTTGGGGGCGGGGGCCGCCACAGATACGCAGTATTTT. Translated, it gives CASSLGAGAATDTQYF. The variable domain in full, completed from reference TRBV5-1 and TRBJ2-3, reads KAGVTQTPRYLIKTRGQQVTLSCSPISGHRSVSWYQQTPGQGLQFLFEYFSETQRNKGNFPGRFSGRQFSNSRSEMNVSTLELGDSALYLCASSLGAGAATDTQYFGPGTRLTVL.